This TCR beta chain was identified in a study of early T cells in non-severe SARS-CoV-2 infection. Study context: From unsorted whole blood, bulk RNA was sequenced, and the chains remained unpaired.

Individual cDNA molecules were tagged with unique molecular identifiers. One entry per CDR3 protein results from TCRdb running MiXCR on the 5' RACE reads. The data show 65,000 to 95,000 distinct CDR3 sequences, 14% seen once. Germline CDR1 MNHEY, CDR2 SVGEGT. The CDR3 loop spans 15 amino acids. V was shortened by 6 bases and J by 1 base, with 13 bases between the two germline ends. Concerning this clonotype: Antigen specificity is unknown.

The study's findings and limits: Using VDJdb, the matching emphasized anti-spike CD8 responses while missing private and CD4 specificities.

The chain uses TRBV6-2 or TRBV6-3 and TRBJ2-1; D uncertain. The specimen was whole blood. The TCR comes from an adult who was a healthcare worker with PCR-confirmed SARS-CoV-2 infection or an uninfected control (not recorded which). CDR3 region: CASRHSQRSYNEQFF. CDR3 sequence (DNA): TGTGCCAGCAGACACTCCCAGAGGTCCTACAATGAGCAGTTCTTC.